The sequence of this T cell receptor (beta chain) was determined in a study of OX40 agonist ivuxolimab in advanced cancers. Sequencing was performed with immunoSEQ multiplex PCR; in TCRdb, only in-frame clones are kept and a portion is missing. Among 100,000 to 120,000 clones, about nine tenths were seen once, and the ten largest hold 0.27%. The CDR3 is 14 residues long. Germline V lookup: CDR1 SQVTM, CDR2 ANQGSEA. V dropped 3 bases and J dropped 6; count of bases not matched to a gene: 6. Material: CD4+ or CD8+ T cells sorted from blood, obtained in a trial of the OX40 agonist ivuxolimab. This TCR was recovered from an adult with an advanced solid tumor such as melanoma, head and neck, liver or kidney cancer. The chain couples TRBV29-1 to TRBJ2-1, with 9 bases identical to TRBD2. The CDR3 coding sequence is TGCAGCGTTGAGGAGTCTAGCGGGGCCAATGAGCAGTTCTTC. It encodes CSVEESSGANEQFF.